What follows are 26 T cell receptor beta chains derived from one specimen sequenced in a study of T cells in Graves' hyperthyroidism and ophthalmopathy. Amplification of TCR beta CDR3 regions was performed using RNA transcripts as template. HTBI primers drove first-round RT-PCR of the TCR CDR3. TCRdb re-derived calls from the multiplex PCR reads in MiXCR, one entry per CDR3 protein. This table holds about 840,000 distinct CDR3 sequences, 35% to 40% found once. Sequencing was done on a sample of blood. The receptors were gathered from a man younger than 35 with Graves' hyperthyroidism.

This clonotype was picked up many times. The DNA of the CDR3 is TGTGCCAGCAGCTTCGGGACTGGACAAGAGACCCAGTACTTC. Translation: CASSFGTGQETQYF. The chain recombines TRBV7-9 with TRBJ2-5; D is perhaps TRBD2 (6 bases). CDR1 is SEHNR, CDR2 FQNEAQ, per germline (reference sequence). The V end lost 3 bases, the J end lost 2 bases, and 10 bases lay between the germline ends. This CDR3 has 14 amino acids.

This clonotype was picked up many times. Compared with germline, one end of the junction differs, possibly owing to a read error. The chain joins TRBV7-7 to TRBJ2-5; D gene ambiguous. CDR1 and CDR2 from the germline V gene are SSHAT and FNYEAQ (reference sequence). This CDR3 spans 13 amino acids. CDR3 sequence: CASSFDAQETQYF. The DNA of the CDR3 is TGTGCTAGCAGCTTCGACGCGCAAGAGACCCAGTACTTC.

The chain has TRBV20-1 and TRBJ2-7; 9 nucleotides line up with TRBD1. The CDR3 covers 13 residues. The germline V gene has CDR1 DFQATT and CDR2 SNEGSKA (reference sequence). CDR3 region: CSLRTGESYEQYF. CDR3 DNA: TGCAGCCTTAGGACAGGGGAATCCTACGAGCAGTACTTC.

The chain recombines TRBV19 with TRBJ2-7; D call uncertain. Trimming removed 2 bases at V and 2 bases at J, with 7 bases between. This CDR3 has 13 residues. Germline V gives CDR1 LNHDA, CDR2 SQIVND (reference sequence). The CDR3 loop is CASSISRTYEQYF. The CDR3 nucleotides read TGTGCCAGTAGTATATCGCGGACCTACGAGCAGTACTTC.

This chain uses TRBV7-2 with TRBJ1-6, with no clear D. V was trimmed by 3 bases and J by 10 bases, leaving 16 bases between them. The germline gives CDR1 SGHTA, CDR2 FQGNSA. The CDR3 is 15 residues long. In DNA, the CDR3 is TGTGCCAGCAGCTTGGAAGGCCGTTCCAACTCACCCCTCCACTTT. This encodes CASSLEGRSNSPLHF.

There are a few counts of this clonotype. This chain uses TRBV2 with TRBJ2-2; D remains ambiguous. V lost 8 bases and J lost 6, with 10 bases in between. CDR1 and CDR2 (germline): SNHLY, FYNNEI. The CDR3 consists of 12 residues. The CDR3 sequence: CASLLVSGELFF. CDR3 sequence (DNA): TGTGCCAGCCTATTAGTCTCCGGGGAGCTGTTTTTT.

This clonotype was seen only a few times. The J gene is TRBJ2-5, the V gene TRBV2; 11 bases are shared with TRBD2. The junction had 13 bases not matched to a gene; V was cut back by 6 bases and J by 7 bases. Germline V CDR1 and CDR2: SNHLY, FYNNEI. This CDR3 is 16 amino acids long. The CDR3 is CASRPTSGARSGTQYF. The DNA of the CDR3 is TGTGCCAGCAGACCGACTAGCGGGGCCCGTTCGGGGACCCAGTACTTC.

This clonotype appeared many times. The CDR3 spells CASSKSIIEGYTF. The CDR3 DNA is TGCGCCAGCAGTAAATCCATAATCGAGGGCTACACCTTC. The rearrangement uses TRBV10-1 and TRBJ1-2; D gene ambiguous. CDR3 size: 13 residues. The V gene lost 5 bases and the J gene lost 8 bases, with 15 bases spanning the gap. Germline CDR1 is WNHNN and CDR2 is SYGVQD (reference sequence).

The table lists this clonotype with many counts. This chain links TRBV20-1 with TRBJ1-1, with D hard to call. Trimming pared 2 bases from V and 10 bases from J, leaving 14 bases between. CDR3 length: 12 residues. Per germline, CDR1 DFQATT and CDR2 SNEGSKA (reference sequence). The CDR3 loop reads CSARTSAVGAFF. CDR3 sequence (DNA): TGCAGTGCTAGAACATCGGCCGTCGGAGCTTTCTTT.

This clonotype was observed at least ten times. J is TRBJ2-7 and V is TRBV29-1; 7 bases align to TRBD1. The CDR3 totals 15 residues. Germline CDR1 reads SQVTM; CDR2 reads ANQGSEA. Losses at the gene ends were 2 bases for V and 4 bases for J; bases not matched to a gene: 11. The CDR3 bases are TGCAGCGTTGAATGGGGTTCAGGGGGTTCGTACGAGCAGTACTTC. Protein product: CSVEWGSGGSYEQYF.

This clonotype has ten or more counts. The chain employs TRBV9 and TRBJ2-7; TRBD1 aligns across 7 bases. The J segment lost 5 bases and the V segment lost 4 bases, leaving 3 bases of the junction unmatched. The CDR3 totals 12 residues. The V gene's germline CDR1 is SGDLS and CDR2 YYNGEE. The CDR3 here is CASSTDRDEQYF. The CDR3, as DNA: TGTGCCAGCAGCACCGACAGGGACGAGCAGTACTTC.

The V call is TRBV7-8, the J call TRBJ2-7; 8 positions agree with TRBD2. Germline trimming cut 1 base from V and 4 bases from J; bases unmatched to any gene: 12. Germline V gene data show CDR1 as SGHVS and CDR2 as FQNEAQ. The CDR3 runs to 17 residues. As DNA, the CDR3 is TGTGCCAGCAGCTTAGATCTTGCTAGCGGGTATTGGTACGAGCAGTACTTC. Its protein is CASSLDLASGYWYEQYF.

At least ten counts were recorded for this clonotype. The chain has TRBV15 and TRBJ2-1, with no clear D. Germline CDR1 reads LNHNV; CDR2 reads YYDKDF (reference sequence). The CDR3 spans 13 residues. V lost 1 base, J lost 10 bases, and 11 bases lay in between. The chain's CDR3 is CATSRVAGQEQFF. The CDR3 DNA reads as TGTGCCACCAGCAGAGTGGCAGGTCAGGAGCAGTTCTTC.

This clonotype turned up a few times. The chain recombines TRBV2 with TRBJ2-7; maybe TRBD2 (6 bases). V lost 8 bases and J 0 bases, leaving 11 bases between the germline ends. Germline CDR1 reads SNHLY; CDR2 reads FYNNEI. The CDR3 length is 13 residues. The CDR3 nucleotides are TGTGCCAGCCGGGACTTCTACTCCTACGAGCAGTACTTC. Protein sequence: CASRDFYSYEQYF.

This clonotype was recorded many times. The chain links TRBV7-8 to TRBJ1-1; perhaps TRBD1 as D (5 bases). The CDR3 contains 14 residues. V was trimmed by 3 bases and J by 4 bases, leaving 12 bases between them. Germline V gives CDR1 SGHVS, CDR2 FQNEAQ. CDR3 in DNA: TGTGCCAGCAGCTTCCAGGGTTTCGGCACTGAAGCTTTCTTT. As protein: CASSFQGFGTEAFF. The variable domain in full, completed from reference TRBV7-8 and TRBJ1-1, reads GAGVSQSPRYKVAKRGQDVALRCDPISGHVSLFWYQQALGQGPEFLTYFQNEAQLDKSGLPSDRFFAERPEGSVSTLKIQRTQQEDSAVYLCASSFQGFGTEAFFGQGTRLTVV.

The chain uses TRBV10-3 and TRBJ2-5; D is perhaps TRBD2 (6 bases). Germline V gene lookup returns CDR1 ENHRY and CDR2 SYGVKD. The V and J ends lost 8 bases and 7 bases respectively, with 11 bases between them. The CDR3 extends over 11 amino acids. Here the CDR3 reads CAIRDSGTQYF. The CDR3 nucleotides are TGTGCCATCCGGGACTCGGGGACCCAGTACTTC.

This rearrangement joins TRBV10-3 to TRBJ1-4; a possible D gene is TRBD1 (6 bases). Between the trimmed V and J ends, which lost 10 bases and 7 bases, there was a span of 16 bases. CDR1 and CDR2 (germline): ENHRY, SYGVKD. The CDR3 length is 13 residues. The CDR3 loop is CASNKAGAEKLFF. In nucleotides, the CDR3 is TGTGCCAGCAACAAGGCGGGGGCTGAAAAACTGTTTTTT.

This chain connects TRBV19 to TRBJ2-2; D is possibly TRBD2 (5 bases). The CDR3 runs to 15 residues. V lost 4 bases and J lost 6, with 15 bases in between. CDR1 is LNHDA and CDR2 is SQIVND in the germline V gene (reference sequence). CDR3 DNA sequence: TGTGCCAGTAGTAAGAGTAGCGAGAGCCCCGGGGAGCTGTTTTTT. This sequence encodes CASSKSSESPGELFF.

The chain employs TRBV20-1 and TRBJ2-7, with D perhaps assigned TRBD1 or TRBD2 (6 bases each). Germline CDR1 reads DFQATT; CDR2 reads SNEGSKA (reference sequence). The CDR3 is made up of 15 amino acids. Trimming stripped 3 bases from V and 3 bases from J, with 18 bases between. CDR3 bases: TGCAGTGCTAGCGGGGGCCACCCCCCCTACTACGAGCAGTACTTC. Its translation: CSASGGHPPYYEQYF.

The V call is TRBV9, the J call TRBJ2-1; 7 bases map to TRBD2. V dropped 4 bases and J dropped 10; count of bases not matched to a gene: 11. CDR3 length: 14 residues. Germline assignment: CDR1 SGDLS and CDR2 YYNGEE. The CDR3 sequence is CASSPRTSLGEQFF. The CDR3 DNA follows: TGTGCCAGCAGCCCGAGGACTAGTCTAGGAGAGCAGTTCTTC.

This clonotype has at least ten counts. This rearrangement joins TRBV10-3 to TRBJ1-5; TRBD1 matches at 7 bases. This CDR3 spans 14 amino acids. Trimming cost V 4 bases and J 5 bases; bases outside gene matches: 5. Germline V gives CDR1 ENHRY, CDR2 SYGVKD. The CDR3 bases are TGTGCCATCAGTGCCGGGACAGTAGATCAGCCCCAGCATTTT. It specifies CAISAGTVDQPQHF.

This clonotype was observed many times. V and J are TRBV25-1 and TRBJ2-7, with a weak D call TRBD1 (6 bases). Trimming took off 0 bases at V and 3 bases at J, with 18 bases between the two ends. The length of the CDR3 is 17 residues. The germline gives CDR1 MGHDK, CDR2 SYGVNS. The DNA of the CDR3 is TGTGCCAGCAGTGAATATTTCCCCGGGGCAGGGGACTACGAGCAGTACTTC. It yields the protein CASSEYFPGAGDYEQYF.

As concerns this clonotype: The junction departs from germline at one end; a sequencing error may be responsible. V and J are TRBV24-1 and TRBJ1-5; no clear D. CDR1 is KGHDR, CDR2 SFDVKD, per germline. The CDR3 is 15 residues long. The CDR3 DNA is TGTGCCAGCAGTTCTGTTTCGAATAGCAATCAGCCCCAGCATTTT. As protein: CASSSVSNSNQPQHF.

In this sample, this clonotype turned up once. The chain joins TRBV25-1 to TRBJ2-5; a weak D match, TRBD1 (5 bases). The V end was cut by 3 bases, the J end by 1 base, with 12 bases between. Germline V gene data show CDR1 as MGHDK and CDR2 as SYGVNS. This CDR3 has 15 residues. Here the CDR3 reads CASSDSRTFQETQYF. The DNA for the CDR3 is TGTGCCAGCAGTGACTCTCGGACATTCCAAGAGACCCAGTACTTC.

This clonotype was seen ten or more times. This rearrangement joins TRBV12-3 or TRBV12-4 to TRBJ2-7; D is ambiguous. The germline V and J ends were trimmed by 6 bases and 3 bases, with 9 bases remaining between them. The CDR3 extends over 12 amino acids. The CDR3 loop reads CASSSGFYEQYF. The CDR3, as DNA: TGTGCCAGCAGCTCTGGATTCTACGAGCAGTACTTC.

The gene calls are TRBV25-1 and TRBJ2-2; perhaps D is TRBD1 or TRBD2 (5 bases each). Germline V gene data show CDR1 as MGHDK and CDR2 as SYGVNS. V lost 7 bases and J 11 bases, leaving 14 bases between the germline ends. The CDR3 runs to 12 residues. The CDR3: CASTDMGRELFF. The CDR3 DNA sequence: TGTGCCAGCACCGACATGGGACGCGAGCTGTTTTTT.